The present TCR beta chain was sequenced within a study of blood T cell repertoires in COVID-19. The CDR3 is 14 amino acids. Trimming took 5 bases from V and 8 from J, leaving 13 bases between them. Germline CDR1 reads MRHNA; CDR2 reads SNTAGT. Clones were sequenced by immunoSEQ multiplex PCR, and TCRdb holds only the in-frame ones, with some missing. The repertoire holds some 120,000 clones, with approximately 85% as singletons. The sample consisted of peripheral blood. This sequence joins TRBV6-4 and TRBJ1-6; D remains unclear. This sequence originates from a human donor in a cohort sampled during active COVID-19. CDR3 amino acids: CASSPTVGYSPLHF. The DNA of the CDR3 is TGTGCCAGCAGTCCCACAGTTGGCTATTCACCCCTCCACTTT.